The 5 T cell receptor beta chains below were found in one sample sequenced in a study of CD8+CD57+ T cells in acquired aplastic anemia. Genomic DNA served as template for TCR beta VDJ and CDR3 profiling. TCRdb processed the reads anew with MiXCR; each CDR3 protein has one entry. The data hold 65,000 or so distinct CDR3 sequences, with about 56% observed a single time. Sequencing was carried out using sorted CD4+, CD8+, or CD8+CD57+ T cells (not recorded which) from PBMCs. These receptors came from a human donor in good health, serving as a control.

Comments on this clonotype: No conserved phenylalanine or tryptophan is present at the end of the CDR3, so a read error is the likely explanation. Because the CDR3's place on the DNA is in doubt, the DNA is left out and the CDR3 is given as listed by TCRdb. The chain carries TRBV11-2 and TRBJ1-1. Germline values: CDR1 SGHAT, CDR2 FQNNGV. The CDR3 contains 8 residues when both ends are counted. The chain's CDR3 is CASSLGPR.

This clonotype was detected ten times or more. The genes are TRBV20-1 and TRBJ2-3; 7 bases are shared with TRBD2. The CDR3 runs to 13 residues. With V trimmed by 8 bases and J by 1 base, 6 bases remained unmatched. Germline V gene lookup returns CDR1 DFQATT and CDR2 SNEGSKA (reference sequence). Here the CDR3 DNA reads TGCAGTTGCCTAGCGGATCGCACAGATACGCAGTATTTT. Protein sequence: CSCLADRTDTQYF.

The chain uses TRBV10-3 and TRBJ2-7, with 8 bases that match TRBD1. This CDR3 has 14 residues. In germline, CDR1 is ENHRY, CDR2 SYGVKD. Unmatched junction bases numbered 4, after V lost 4 bases and J lost 2 bases. Written as DNA, the CDR3 is TGTGCCATCAGTGCAGGGGGCCTAACCTACGAGCAGTACTTC. It is translated as CAISAGGLTYEQYF.

This sequence joins TRBV5-1 and TRBJ2-1; D may be TRBD1 or TRBD2 (5 bases each). Trimming pared 4 bases from V and 6 bases from J, leaving 17 bases between. This CDR3 contains 15 residues. Germline-derived CDR1 and CDR2 are SGHRS and YFSETQ. CDR3 in amino acids: CASSALQGAINEQFF. DNA of the CDR3: TGCGCCAGCAGCGCGCTTCAGGGAGCCATCAATGAGCAGTTCTTC.

This clonotype is medium-sized. The chain employs TRBV29-1 and TRBJ2-5; 7 bases are shared with TRBD2. V shed 0 bases, J shed 4 bases, and the junction held 8 bases outside the gene matches. Germline V gene sequence: CDR1 SQVTM, CDR2 ANQGSEA. This CDR3 is 15 amino acids long. The CDR3 is CSVEDRIGEGETQYF. In DNA form, the CDR3 reads TGCAGCGTTGAAGATCGTATCGGGGAGGGAGAGACCCAGTACTTC.